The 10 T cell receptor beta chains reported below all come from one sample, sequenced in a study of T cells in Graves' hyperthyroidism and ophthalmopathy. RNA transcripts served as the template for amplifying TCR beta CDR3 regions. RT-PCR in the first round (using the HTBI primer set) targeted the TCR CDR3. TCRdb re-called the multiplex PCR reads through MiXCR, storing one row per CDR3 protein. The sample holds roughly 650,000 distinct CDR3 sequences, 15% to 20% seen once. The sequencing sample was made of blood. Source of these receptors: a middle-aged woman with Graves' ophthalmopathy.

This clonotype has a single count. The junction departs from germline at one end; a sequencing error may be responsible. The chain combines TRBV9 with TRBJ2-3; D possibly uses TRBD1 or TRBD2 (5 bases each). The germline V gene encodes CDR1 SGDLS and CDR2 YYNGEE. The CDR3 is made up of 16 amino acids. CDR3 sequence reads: CAGSPSRDSTGDTQYF. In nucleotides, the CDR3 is TGTGCCGGCAGCCCTAGCCGAGACTCCACAGGAGATACGCAGTATTTT.

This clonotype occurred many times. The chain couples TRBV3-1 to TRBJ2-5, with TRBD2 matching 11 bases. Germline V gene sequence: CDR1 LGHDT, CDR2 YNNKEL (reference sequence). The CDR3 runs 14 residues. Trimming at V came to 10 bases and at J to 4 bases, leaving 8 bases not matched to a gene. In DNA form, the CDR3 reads TGTGCCACCTTTAGCGGGGGGGCCGGAGAGACCCAGTACTTC. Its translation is CATFSGGAGETQYF.

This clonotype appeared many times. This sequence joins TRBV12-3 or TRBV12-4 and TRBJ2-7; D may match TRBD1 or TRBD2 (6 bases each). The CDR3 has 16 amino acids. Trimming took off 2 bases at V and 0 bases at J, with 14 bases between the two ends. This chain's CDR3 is CASSLFGGPSSYEQYF. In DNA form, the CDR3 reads TGTGCCAGCAGTTTATTTGGGGGGCCGAGCTCCTACGAGCAGTACTTC.

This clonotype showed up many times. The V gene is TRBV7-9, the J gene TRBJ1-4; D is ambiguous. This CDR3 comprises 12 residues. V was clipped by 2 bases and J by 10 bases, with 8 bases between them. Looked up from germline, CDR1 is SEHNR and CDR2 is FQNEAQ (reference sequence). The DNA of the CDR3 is TGTGCCAGCAGCTTAATAGCAGGAAAACTGTTTTTT. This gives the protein CASSLIAGKLFF.

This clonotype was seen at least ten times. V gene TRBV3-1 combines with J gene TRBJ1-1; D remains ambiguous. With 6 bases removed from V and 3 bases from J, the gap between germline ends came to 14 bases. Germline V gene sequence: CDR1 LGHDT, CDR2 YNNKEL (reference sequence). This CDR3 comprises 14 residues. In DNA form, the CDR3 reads TGTGCCAGCAGTTCTAACGGGTTATACACTGAAGCTTTCTTT. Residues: CASSSNGLYTEAFF.

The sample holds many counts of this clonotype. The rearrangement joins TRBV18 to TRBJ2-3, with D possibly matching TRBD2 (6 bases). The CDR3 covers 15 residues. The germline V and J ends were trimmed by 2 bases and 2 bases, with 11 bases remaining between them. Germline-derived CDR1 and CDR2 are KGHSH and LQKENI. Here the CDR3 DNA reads TGTGCCAGCTCACCATTGGGACTTCACACAGATACGCAGTATTTT. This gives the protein CASSPLGLHTDTQYF.

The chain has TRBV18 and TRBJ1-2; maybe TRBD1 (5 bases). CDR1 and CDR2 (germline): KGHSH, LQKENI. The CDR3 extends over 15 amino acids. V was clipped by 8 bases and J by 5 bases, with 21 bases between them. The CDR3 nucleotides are TGTGCCAGCACGCTAGCCTCGGGGACGGGGTATGGCTACACCTTC. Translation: CASTLASGTGYGYTF.

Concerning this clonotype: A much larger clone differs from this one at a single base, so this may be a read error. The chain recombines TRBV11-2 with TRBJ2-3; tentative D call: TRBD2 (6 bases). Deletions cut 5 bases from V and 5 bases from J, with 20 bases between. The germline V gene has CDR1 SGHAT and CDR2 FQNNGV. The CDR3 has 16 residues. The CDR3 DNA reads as TGTGCCAGCAGCGCGCAAGCGGCGGGGCATAGAGATACGCAGTATTTT. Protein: CASSAQAAGHRDTQYF.

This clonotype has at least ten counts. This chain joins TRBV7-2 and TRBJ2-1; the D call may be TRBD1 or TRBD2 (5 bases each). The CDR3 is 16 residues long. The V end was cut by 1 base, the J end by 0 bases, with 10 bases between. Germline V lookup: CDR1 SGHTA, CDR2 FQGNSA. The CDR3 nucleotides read TGTGCCAGCAGCTTAGACGGGACGAGCTCCTACAATGAGCAGTTCTTC. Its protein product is CASSLDGTSSYNEQFF.

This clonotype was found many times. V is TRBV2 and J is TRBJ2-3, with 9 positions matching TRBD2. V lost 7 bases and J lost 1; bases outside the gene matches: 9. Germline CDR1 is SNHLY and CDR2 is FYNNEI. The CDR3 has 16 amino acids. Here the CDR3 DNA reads TGTGCCAGCAATTTCCCGTCTAGCGGGGGCACAGATACGCAGTATTTT. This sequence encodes CASNFPSSGGTDTQYF.